The clone carrying this TCR beta chain was observed many times. Its antigen remains unknown. This sample was taken from a study of blood T cells in healthy people across ages. Study-level background: In model experiments, template switching was able to capture about one barcoded beta molecule for every two T cells that were present.

General study points: Possibly, changes in expanded clonotypes were confounded because donor CMV status was unknown. Because sorting was not performed, PBMCs prevented conclusive naive versus antigen-experienced comparison.

PCR was performed a second time for about 7 to 11 cycles using a sample-barcoded 5' primer and a J-beta primer mix. Each CDR3 protein gets one entry after TCRdb re-called the 5' RACE reads with MiXCR. The sample has 550,000 to 750,000 distinct CDR3 sequences, over 20% seen once; the top ten hold roughly 3.9%. The draw of peripheral blood yielded approximately 11 milliliters from each donor. This CDR3 has 14 amino acids. The germline V and J ends were trimmed by 1 base and 2 bases, with 5 bases remaining between them. Sequencing was performed on blood. The source of this sequence is a man between 65 and 85 years old in good health. The V gene is TRBV12-3 or TRBV12-4, the J gene TRBJ2-2, with D unclear. The CDR3, as DNA: TGTGCCAGCAGTTTAGGGATCAACACCGGGGAGCTGTTTTTT. It codes for CASSLGINTGELFF.